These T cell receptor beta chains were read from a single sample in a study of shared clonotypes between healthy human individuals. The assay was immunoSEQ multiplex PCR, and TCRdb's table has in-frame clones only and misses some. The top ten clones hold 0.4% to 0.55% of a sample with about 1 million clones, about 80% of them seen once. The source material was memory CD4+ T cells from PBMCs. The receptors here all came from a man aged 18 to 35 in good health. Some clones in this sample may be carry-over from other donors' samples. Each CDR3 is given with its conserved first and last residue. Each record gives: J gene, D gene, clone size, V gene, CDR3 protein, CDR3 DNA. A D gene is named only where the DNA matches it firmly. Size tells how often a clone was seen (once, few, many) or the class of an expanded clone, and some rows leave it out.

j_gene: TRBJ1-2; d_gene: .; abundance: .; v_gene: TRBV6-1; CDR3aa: CASSQNGLYAEGYTF; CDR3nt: TGTGCCAGCAGCCAAAACGGGCTATACGCCGAAGGCTACACCTTC
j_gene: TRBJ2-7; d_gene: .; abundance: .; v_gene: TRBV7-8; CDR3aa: CASNKGGYSYEQYF; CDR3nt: TGTGCCAGCAACAAAGGGGGATACTCCTACGAGCAGTACTTC
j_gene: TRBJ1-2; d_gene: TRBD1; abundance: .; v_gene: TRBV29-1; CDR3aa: CSAGTDNYGYTF; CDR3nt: TGCAGCGCTGGGACAGATAACTATGGCTACACCTTC
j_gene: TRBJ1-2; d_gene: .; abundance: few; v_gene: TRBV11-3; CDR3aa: CASSPTGPAGYTF; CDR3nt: TGTGCCAGCAGCCCGACAGGACCCGCTGGCTACACCTTC
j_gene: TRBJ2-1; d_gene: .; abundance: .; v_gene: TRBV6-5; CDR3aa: CASSYSPSEVREQFF; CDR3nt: TGTGCCAGCAGTTACTCTCCTAGCGAAGTTCGTGAGCAGTTCTTC
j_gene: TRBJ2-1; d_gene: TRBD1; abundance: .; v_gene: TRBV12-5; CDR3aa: CASGLRRGQGVNEQFF; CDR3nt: TGTGCTAGTGGTTTGAGAAGAGGACAGGGGGTTAATGAGCAGTTCTTC
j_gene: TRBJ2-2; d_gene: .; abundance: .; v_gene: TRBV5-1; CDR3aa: CASREGSANTGELFF; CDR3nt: TGCGCCAGCAGAGAGGGAAGCGCGAACACCGGGGAGCTGTTTTTT
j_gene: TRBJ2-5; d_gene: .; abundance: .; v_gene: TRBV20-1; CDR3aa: CSAKPQETQYF; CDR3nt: TGCAGTGCTAAACCCCAAGAGACCCAGTACTTC
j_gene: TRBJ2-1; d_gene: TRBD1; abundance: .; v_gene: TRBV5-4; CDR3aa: CASSRPGTGKITHEQFF; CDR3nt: TGTGCCAGCAGCCGCCCCGGGACAGGGAAAATTACACATGAGCAGTTCTTC
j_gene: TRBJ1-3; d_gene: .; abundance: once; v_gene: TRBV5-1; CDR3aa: CASSLGGQGNTIYF; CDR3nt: TGCGCCAGCAGCTTGGGTGGCCAGGGAAACACCATATATTTT
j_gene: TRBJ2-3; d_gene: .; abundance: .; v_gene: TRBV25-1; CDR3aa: CASSEYWASRSTDTQYF; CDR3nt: TGTGCCAGCAGTGAATACTGGGCTAGTAGAAGCACAGATACGCAGTATTTT
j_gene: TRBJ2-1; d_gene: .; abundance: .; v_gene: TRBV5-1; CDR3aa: CASSLVTAYNEQFF; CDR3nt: TGCGCCAGCAGCTTAGTAACCGCCTACAATGAGCAGTTCTTC
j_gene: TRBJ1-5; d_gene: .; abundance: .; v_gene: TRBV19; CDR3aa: CASSARAGEQPQHF; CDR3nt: TGTGCCAGTAGTGCCCGGGCAGGGGAACAGCCCCAGCATTTT
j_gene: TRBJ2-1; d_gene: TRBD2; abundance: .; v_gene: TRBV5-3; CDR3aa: CARSQPLAGNYNEQFF; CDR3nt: TGTGCCAGAAGCCAACCACTAGCGGGCAATTACAATGAGCAGTTCTTC
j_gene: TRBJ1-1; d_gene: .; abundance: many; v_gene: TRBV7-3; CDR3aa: CASSLTGRVQNTEAFF; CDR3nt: TGTGCCAGCAGCTTAACCGGGAGGGTACAGAACACTGAAGCTTTCTTT
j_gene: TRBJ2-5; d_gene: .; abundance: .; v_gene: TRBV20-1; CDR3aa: CSASAMTQYF; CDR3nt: TGCAGTGCTTCGGCTATGACCCAGTACTTC
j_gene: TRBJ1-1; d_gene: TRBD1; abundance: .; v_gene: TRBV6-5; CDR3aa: CASSWDRDRSKAFF; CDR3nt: TGTGCCAGCAGTTGGGACAGGGACCGTTCGAAAGCTTTCTTT
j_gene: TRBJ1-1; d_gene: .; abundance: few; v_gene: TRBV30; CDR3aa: CAWRKWGAMNTEAFF; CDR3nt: TGTGCCTGGAGGAAATGGGGGGCGATGAACACTGAAGCTTTCTTT
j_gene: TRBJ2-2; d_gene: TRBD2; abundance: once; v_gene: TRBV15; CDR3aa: CATSRVAGGDPGELFF; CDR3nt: TGTGCCACCAGCAGAGTTGCGGGAGGGGACCCCGGGGAGCTGTTTTTT
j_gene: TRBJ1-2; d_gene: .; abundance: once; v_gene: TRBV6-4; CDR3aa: CASSPGPAEFAYGYTF; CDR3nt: TGTGCCAGCAGCCCTGGGCCGGCTGAATTCGCCTATGGCTACACCTTC
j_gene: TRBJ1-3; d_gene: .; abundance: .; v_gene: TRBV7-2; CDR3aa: CASSLDLTAGNTIYF; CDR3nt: TGTGCCAGCAGCTTAGATCTTACGGCCGGAAACACCATATATTTT
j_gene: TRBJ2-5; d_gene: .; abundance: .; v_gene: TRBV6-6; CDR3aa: CASTPALQETQYF; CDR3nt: TGTGCCAGCACTCCTGCCCTACAAGAGACCCAGTACTTC
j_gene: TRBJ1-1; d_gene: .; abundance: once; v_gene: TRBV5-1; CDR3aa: CASSLSGLNTEAFF; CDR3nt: TGCGCCAGCAGCTTGTCTGGGTTGAACACTGAAGCTTTCTTT
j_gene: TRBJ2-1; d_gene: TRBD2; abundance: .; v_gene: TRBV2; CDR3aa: CASRVTSGVYNEQFF; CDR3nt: TGTGCCAGCAGGGTGACTAGCGGAGTATACAATGAGCAGTTCTTC
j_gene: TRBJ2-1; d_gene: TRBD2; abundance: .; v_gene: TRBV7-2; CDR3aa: CASSLTAGGPKMNEQFF; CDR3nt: TGTGCCAGCAGCTTAACGGCGGGAGGGCCTAAGATGAATGAGCAGTTCTTC
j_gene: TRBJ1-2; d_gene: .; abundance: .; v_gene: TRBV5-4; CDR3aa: CASSLVSENYGYTF; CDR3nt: TGTGCCAGCAGCTTGGTGTCAGAAAACTATGGCTACACCTTC
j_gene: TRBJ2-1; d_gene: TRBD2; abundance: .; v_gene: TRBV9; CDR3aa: CASSGRTSGIYNEQFF; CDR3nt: TGTGCCAGCAGCGGGCGGACTAGCGGGATATACAATGAGCAGTTCTTC
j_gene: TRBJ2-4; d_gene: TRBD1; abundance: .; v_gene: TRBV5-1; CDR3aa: CASSIGTGETNIQYF; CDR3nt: TGCGCCAGCAGTATCGGGACAGGGGAAACAAACATTCAGTACTTC
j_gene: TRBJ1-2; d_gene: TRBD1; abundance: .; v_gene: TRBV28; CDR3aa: CASRESPLTGNYGYTF; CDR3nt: TGTGCCAGCAGAGAATCACCCTTGACAGGGAACTATGGCTACACCTTC
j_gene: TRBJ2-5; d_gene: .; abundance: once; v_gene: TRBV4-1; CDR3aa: CASSLPQETQYF; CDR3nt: TGCGCCAGCAGCCTCCCCCAAGAGACCCAGTACTTC
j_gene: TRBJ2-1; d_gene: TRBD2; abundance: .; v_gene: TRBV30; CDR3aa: CACSARGSGSYNEQFF; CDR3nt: TGTGCCTGCTCCGCCCGTGGTAGCGGGTCCTACAATGAGCAGTTCTTC
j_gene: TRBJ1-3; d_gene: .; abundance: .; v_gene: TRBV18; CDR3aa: CASSPTVTGNTIYF; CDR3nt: TGTGCCAGCTCACCGACGGTTACTGGAAACACCATATATTTT
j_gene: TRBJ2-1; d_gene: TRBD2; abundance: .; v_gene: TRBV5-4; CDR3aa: CASSLGTSGLNEQFF; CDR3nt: TGTGCCAGCAGCTTGGGGACTAGCGGGCTTAATGAGCAGTTCTTC